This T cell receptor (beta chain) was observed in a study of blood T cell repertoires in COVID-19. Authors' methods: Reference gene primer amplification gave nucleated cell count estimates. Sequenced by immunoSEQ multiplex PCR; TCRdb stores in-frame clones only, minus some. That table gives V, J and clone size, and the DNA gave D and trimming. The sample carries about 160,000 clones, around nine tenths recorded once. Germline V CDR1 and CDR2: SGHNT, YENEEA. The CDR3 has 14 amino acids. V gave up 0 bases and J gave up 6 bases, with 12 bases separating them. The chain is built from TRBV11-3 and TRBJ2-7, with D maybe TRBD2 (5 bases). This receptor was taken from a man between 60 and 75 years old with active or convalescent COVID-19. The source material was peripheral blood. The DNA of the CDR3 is TGTGCCAGCAGCTTAGACCCTTCCCGGGGCGAGCAGTACTTC. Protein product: CASSLDPSRGEQYF.